This is a list of T cell receptor beta chains from one sample in a study of shared clonotypes between healthy human individuals. Sequencing used immunoSEQ multiplex PCR; TCRdb keeps in-frame clones, though not all of them. The sample lists approximately 2,300,000 clones, under 95% seen once, with 0.37% in the top ten. Material for sequencing was naive CD4+ T cells from PBMCs. The receptor source for this set is a man younger than 35 in good health. Some clones in this sample may be carry-over from other donors' samples. Each CDR3 is given with its conserved first and last residue. The D gene is left open where the match is weak. Only part of the rows carry a size: once, few, many, or a class if the clone is expanded.

D	V	size	J	DNA	CDR3
TRBD1	TRBV28	once	TRBJ2-7	TGTGCCAGCAGCCCTGTGGGACAGCCGGGTGTGCAGTACTTC	CASSPVGQPGVQYF
NA	TRBV6-5	NA	TRBJ2-1	TGTGCCAGCAGTTACTCGAGGACCGCCCAAGAGCAGTTCTTC	CASSYSRTAQEQFF
NA	TRBV15	NA	TRBJ2-7	TGTGCCACCAGCAGATCGACAGCGGACGAGCAGTACTTC	CATSRSTADEQYF
TRBD2	TRBV10-3	NA	TRBJ2-5	TGTGCCACCCTATCAGGCGGGAGAGTCTTGGAGACCCAGTACTTC	CATLSGGRVLETQYF
NA	TRBV28	NA	TRBJ1-2	TGTGCCAGCAGTTTTTCAGGAGGAAACTATGGCTACACCTTC	CASSFSGGNYGYTF
NA	TRBV27	NA	TRBJ2-6	TGTGCCAGTGCCGGGACTCTGAACTCTGGGGCCAACGTCCTGACTTTC	CASAGTLNSGANVLTF
NA	TRBV9	NA	TRBJ1-1	TGTGCCAGCAGCGTTGTTCAGGGACTGGACACTGAAGCTTTCTTT	CASSVVQGLDTEAFF
TRBD1	TRBV25-1	NA	TRBJ2-5	TGTGCCAGCAAAGAGGGGGCGCGGGAGACCCAGTACTTC	CASKEGARETQYF
TRBD1	TRBV11-3	NA	TRBJ2-1	TGTGCCAGCAGCCTCCGGACAGGGGGCGCGGGGGAGCAGTTCTTC	CASSLRTGGAGEQFF
NA	TRBV18	NA	TRBJ1-1	TGTGCCAGCTCACTACAAGGGGTGGGCGGATCGGAAGCTTTCTTT	CASSLQGVGGSEAFF